This is a list of T cell receptor beta chains from one sample in a study of blood T cell repertoires in COVID-19. The data were produced by immunoSEQ multiplex PCR, yet TCRdb's version contains in-frame clones alone and is incomplete. The data show some 250,000 clones, with around 85% seen just once and less than 15% held by the top ten. The sequencing input was peripheral blood. The source is a woman between 25 and 40 years old with COVID-19, enrolled during active disease. CDR3s include the opening cysteine and the closing phenylalanine or tryptophan. The order of the fields is clone size, V gene, J gene, D gene, CDR3 DNA, CDR3 protein. The D gene is left open where the match is weak. A clone size is listed for some rows: how often the clone was seen (once, few, many), or a class if it is expanded.

>NA|TRBV5-1|TRBJ2-3|TRBD2
TGCGCCAGCAGCTTGGCCGCAACTAGCGGGTCCACAGATACGCAGTATTTT
CASSLAATSGSTDTQYF
>NA|TRBV2|TRBJ1-3|NA
TGTGCCGGTACTACACTTTCTGGAAACACCATATATTTT
CAGTTLSGNTIYF
>NA|TRBV5-4|TRBJ1-1|NA
TGTGCCAGCAGCTTGAACGCTCGACAGACCGCTGAAGCTTTCTTT
CASSLNARQTAEAFF
>NA|TRBV7-9|TRBJ1-2|NA
TGTGCCAGCAGCTCACCACAGGGCGAGCAGGATGGCTACACCTTC
CASSSPQGEQDGYTF
>once|TRBV3-1/TRBV3-2|TRBJ2-7|NA
TGTGCCAGCAGCCACGCGGGGACCGAGGTCTACGAGCAGTACTTC
CASSHAGTEVYEQYF
>NA|TRBV3-1/TRBV3-2|TRBJ2-7|NA
TGTGCCAGCAGTCGACAGAGTAACGAGCAGTACTTC
CASSRQSNEQYF
>NA|TRBV30|TRBJ2-3|NA
TGTGCCTGGAGTGTATTGGGAGCCACGCAGTATTTT
CAWSVLGATQYF
>once|TRBV19|TRBJ2-1|TRBD2
TGTGCCAGTAGTATAGATCTATGGAGGCTAGCGGGGAAGGGGAATGAGCAGTTCTTC
CASSIDLWRLAGKGNEQFF
>once|TRBV10-2|TRBJ2-3|NA
TGCGCCAGCAACCCAATTGAGGTCGGGACAGATACGCAGTATTTT
CASNPIEVGTDTQYF
>NA|TRBV9|TRBJ2-1|TRBD2
TGTGCCAGCAGCGAGGGACTAGCCTCCTACAATGAGCAGTTCTTC
CASSEGLASYNEQFF
>NA|TRBV5-4|TRBJ1-1|TRBD1
TGTGCCATCAGGGGGGACAGAGGCACTGAAGCTTTCTTT
CAIRGDRGTEAFF
>NA|TRBV28|TRBJ2-3|TRBD1
TGTGCCAGCAGTGGGGACAGGGAAAGCACAGATACGCAGTATTTT
CASSGDRESTDTQYF
>NA|TRBV10-2|TRBJ2-3|NA
TGCGCCAGCATGGGCCCGCCAACAGATACGCAGTATTTT
CASMGPPTDTQYF
>NA|TRBV7-9|TRBJ1-1|TRBD1
TGTGCCAGCAGCCCGGGACAGAAGATGAACACTGAAGCTTTCTTT
CASSPGQKMNTEAFF
>once|TRBV11-2|TRBJ1-2|NA
TGTGCCAGCAGCTTAGCGGGGGTTAGGGATGGCTACACCTTC
CASSLAGVRDGYTF
>NA|TRBV24-1|TRBJ2-3|TRBD1
TGTGCCACCAGCGCGACAGGGGTGGCAGATACGCAGTATTTT
CATSATGVADTQYF
>NA|TRBV7-2|TRBJ2-7|TRBD2
TGTGCCAGCACCGGGACTAGCGGGGGGGGAGCCTACGAGCAGTACTTC
CASTGTSGGGAYEQYF
>NA|TRBV11-3|TRBJ2-3|NA
TGTGCCAGCAGCCTGACTGCCACAGATACGCAGTATTTT
CASSLTATDTQYF
>NA|TRBV29-1|TRBJ2-3|NA
TGCAGCGTTGACCTGGGGCCCTTTGCCCCAGATACGCAGTATTTT
CSVDLGPFAPDTQYF
>NA|TRBV4-1|TRBJ2-7|NA
TGCGCCAGCAGCCAAGACCTCGTTGCCTACGAGCAGTACTTC
CASSQDLVAYEQYF